This T cell receptor (beta chain) derives from a study of PD-1 blockade in classical Hodgkin lymphoma (dated by TCRdb to the early 2020s). Context from the whole study: Nivolumab dosing was 3 mg/kg intravenously every 2 weeks, continuing until either disease progression or unacceptable toxicity. A peripheral blood immune signature of response to PD-1 blockade in classical Hodgkin lymphoma was defined using TCR beta sequencing and CyTOF. Points the paper makes about the study in general: A significant rise by C4D1 was seen in CD4+ but not CD8+ TCR diversity (p=0.0027 vs p=0.16), with the rise being most apparent in complete responders (p=0.02). Baseline TCR diversity was reported to be lower in newly diagnosed patients than in healthy donors and to be lower still in relapsed/refractory patients. Only a single clinical trial cohort was studied, and what caused the repertoire differences, possibly disease activity or prior therapy, remained undefined. Trial patients with a complete response had baseline diversity similar to that of newly diagnosed patients, while partial responders and progressors had significantly lower diversity. Lower diversity was seen in patients whose nivolumab began less than 1 year after ASCT, and these patients were left out of later analyses so that immune reconstitution would not confound the results.

Reading from cysteine to phenylalanine, the CDR3 counts 14 amino acids. CDR3 DNA is the only sequence kept; it has 42 bases, read in frame from the first base. V and J are truncated by 2 bases and 4 bases respectively, leaving an intervening sequence of 9 bases. CDR1 is given as GTSNPN and CDR2 as SVGIG, both from the germline V gene (reference sequence). Read against the paper, the sample's time point label means: cycle 4 day 1 (C4D1), after more than 5 weeks of nivolumab. Relapse after autologous stem cell transplantation had occurred in all trial patients, and cohorts A, B and C were distinguished by prior brentuximab vedotin exposure. Using a Miltenyi CD4+ T cell isolation kit, CD4+ T cells were purified from thawed PBMCs through magnetic negative selection. The trial cohort was composed of approximately 56 patients with relapsed/refractory classical Hodgkin lymphoma, for whom complete response, partial response or progressive disease was recorded as best overall response. Single-agent nivolumab was administered to trial patients in the multi-cohort phase II CheckMate 205 trial. Best overall response was determined by an independent review committee according to the 2007 International Working Group response criteria. PBMCs from the trial were collected at three points: immediately before nivolumab initiation (C1D1), and during therapy at cycle 2 day 1 and cycle 4 day 1. Peripheral blood was collected in 8 mL Vacutainer Cell Preparation Tubes, from which PBMCs were isolated by centrifugation and then cryopreserved. Purified CD4+ and CD8+ fractions were prepared only for cases where an additional PBMC sample was available. Magnetically labelled cells were removed on LS columns in a quadroMACS separator, and the flow-through was retained as the purified fraction.

The Qiagen DNeasy kit was used to extract genomic DNA from unsorted PBMCs and from the negatively selected CD4+ and CD8+ fractions. TCR beta CDR3 regions were amplified by immunoSEQ multiplex PCR using primers annealing to V and J segments. A synthetic immune receptor repertoire was used to minimize amplification bias, and remaining bias was computationally removed after sequencing. Under the source paper's analysis protocol: Custom Python scripts were used to quantify repertoire diversity as the Shannon entropy index. The unsorted, CD4+ and CD8+ repertoires were each analyzed separately, with the exception of combined analyses, where CD4+ and CD8+ sequences were merged in silico. A clone was considered expanded if an increase in frequency of at least 2-fold after treatment relative to C1D1 was found, and a pseudocount of 0.5 was applied to clones undetected at baseline. Singleton clones were defined as clones with 0 or 1 copy at C1D1, and non-singleton clones were defined as clones with 2 or more copies. Clones expanded in unsorted samples were assigned a CD4+, CD8+ or unknown annotation through matching of protein sequences in sorted samples from the same patient. Wilcoxon tests were applied to paired samples to test diversity changes from C1D1 to C4D1. Imported from immuneACCESS, the table was reduced by TCRdb to in-frame sequences with V and J called. These copies leave out some clones; in studies compared against another copy, an unresolved V gene accounts for under half, and the cause of the remainder is not known. V and J calls and clone size are copied from that table; D and trimming were computed from the DNA. In this sample the table shows tens of thousands of clones, around 75% of which occur a single time. 3.1% of the sample is taken by the ten largest.

This clone is categorized as medium-sized (0.01 to 0.1%). Its antigen has not been determined. No qualities accompany the bases; no much larger clone lies one base away. The V and J segments used are TRBV30 and TRBJ1-6, with the D gene uncertain. This clonotype was sampled from a human donor with classical Hodgkin lymphoma. The specimen was CD4+ T cells from blood, collected before the fourth cycle of nivolumab. The nucleotides are TGTGCCTGGAGTCAGGAGGATTATAATTCACCCCTCCACTTT. It translates as CAWSQEDYNSPLHF.